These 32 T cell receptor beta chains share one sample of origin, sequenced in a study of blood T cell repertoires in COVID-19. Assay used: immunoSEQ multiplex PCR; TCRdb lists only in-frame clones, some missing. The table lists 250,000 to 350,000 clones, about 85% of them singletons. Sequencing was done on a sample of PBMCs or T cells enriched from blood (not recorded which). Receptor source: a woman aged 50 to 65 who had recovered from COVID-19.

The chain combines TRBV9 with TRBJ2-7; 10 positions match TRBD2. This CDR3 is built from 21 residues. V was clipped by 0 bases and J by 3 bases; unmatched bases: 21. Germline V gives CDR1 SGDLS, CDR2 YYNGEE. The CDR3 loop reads CASSVEPRPDRSGRANYEQYF. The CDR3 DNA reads TGTGCCAGCAGCGTAGAGCCCCGTCCGGACAGGAGCGGGAGGGCCAACTACGAGCAGTACTTC.

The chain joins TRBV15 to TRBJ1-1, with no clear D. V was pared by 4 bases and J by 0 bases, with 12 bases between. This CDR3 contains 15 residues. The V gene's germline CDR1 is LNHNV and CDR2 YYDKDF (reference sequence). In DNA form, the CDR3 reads TGTGCCACCAGCAAAAAGGGAGCCATGAACACTGAAGCTTTCTTT. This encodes CATSKKGAMNTEAFF.

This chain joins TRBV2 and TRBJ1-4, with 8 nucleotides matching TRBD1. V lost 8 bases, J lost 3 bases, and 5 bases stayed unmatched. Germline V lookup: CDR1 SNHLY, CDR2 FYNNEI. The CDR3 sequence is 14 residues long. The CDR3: CASALQGANEKLFF. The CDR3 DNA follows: TGTGCCAGCGCCCTACAGGGGGCTAATGAAAAACTGTTTTTT.

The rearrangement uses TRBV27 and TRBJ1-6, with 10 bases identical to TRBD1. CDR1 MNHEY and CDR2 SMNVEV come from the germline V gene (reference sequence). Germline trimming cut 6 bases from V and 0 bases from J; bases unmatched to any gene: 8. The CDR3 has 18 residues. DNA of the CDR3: TGTGCCAGCAGGCCCGGACAGGGGGGGAGCTCCTATAATTCACCCCTCCACTTT. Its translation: CASRPGQGGSSYNSPLHF.

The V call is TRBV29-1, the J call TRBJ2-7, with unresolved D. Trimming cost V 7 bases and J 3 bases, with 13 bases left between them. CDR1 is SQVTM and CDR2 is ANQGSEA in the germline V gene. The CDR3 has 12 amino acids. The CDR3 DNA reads TGCAGCGGCCTAACCTTGAGCTACGAGCAGTACTTC. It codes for CSGLTLSYEQYF.

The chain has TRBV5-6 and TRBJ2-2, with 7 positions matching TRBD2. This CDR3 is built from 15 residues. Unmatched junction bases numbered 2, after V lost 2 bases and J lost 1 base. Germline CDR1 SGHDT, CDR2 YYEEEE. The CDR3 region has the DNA TGTGCCAGCAGCTTCGGCGGGAGGAACACCGGGGAGCTGTTTTTT. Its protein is CASSFGGRNTGELFF.

DNA for the CDR3: TGTGCCAGCAGCGCACAGGGGACAGAGACCCAGTACTTC. Its protein product is CASSAQGTETQYF. The chain links TRBV7-3 to TRBJ2-5, with 7 bases lining up with TRBD1. The CDR3 contains 13 residues. After removal of 5 bases from V and 4 bases from J, the junction contained 4 bases not matched to a gene. Germline V gene lookup returns CDR1 SGHTA and CDR2 FQGTGA.

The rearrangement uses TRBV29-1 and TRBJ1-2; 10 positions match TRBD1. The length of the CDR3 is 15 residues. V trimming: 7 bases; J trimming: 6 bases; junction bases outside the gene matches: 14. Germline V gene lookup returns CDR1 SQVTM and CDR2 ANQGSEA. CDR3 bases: TGCAGCGCCGGGACAGGGGCCCTATTAGCAGATGGCTACACCTTC. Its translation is CSAGTGALLADGYTF.

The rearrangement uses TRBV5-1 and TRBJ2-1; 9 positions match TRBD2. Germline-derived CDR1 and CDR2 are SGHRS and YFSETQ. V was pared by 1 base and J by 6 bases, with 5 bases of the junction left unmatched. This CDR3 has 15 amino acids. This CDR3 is CASSLLGLAPNEQFF. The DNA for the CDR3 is TGCGCCAGCAGCTTGCTGGGACTAGCCCCCAATGAGCAGTTCTTC. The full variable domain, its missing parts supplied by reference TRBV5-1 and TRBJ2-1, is KAGVTQTPRYLIKTRGQQVTLSCSPISGHRSVSWYQQTPGQGLQFLFEYFSETQRNKGNFPGRFSGRQFSNSRSEMNVSTLELGDSALYLCASSLLGLAPNEQFFGPGTRLTVL.

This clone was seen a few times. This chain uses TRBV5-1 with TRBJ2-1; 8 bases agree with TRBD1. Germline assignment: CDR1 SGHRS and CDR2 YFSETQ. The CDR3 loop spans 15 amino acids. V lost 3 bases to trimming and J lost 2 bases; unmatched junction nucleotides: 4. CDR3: CASSYGQGAYNEQFF. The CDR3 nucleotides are TGCGCCAGCAGCTATGGACAGGGAGCCTACAATGAGCAGTTCTTC.

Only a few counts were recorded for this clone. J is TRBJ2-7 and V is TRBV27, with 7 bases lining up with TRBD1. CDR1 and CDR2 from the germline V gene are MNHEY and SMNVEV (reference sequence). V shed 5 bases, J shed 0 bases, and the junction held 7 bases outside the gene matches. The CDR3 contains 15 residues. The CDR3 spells CASSRGWDSSYEQYF. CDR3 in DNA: TGTGCCAGCAGTCGGGGCTGGGACAGCTCCTACGAGCAGTACTTC.

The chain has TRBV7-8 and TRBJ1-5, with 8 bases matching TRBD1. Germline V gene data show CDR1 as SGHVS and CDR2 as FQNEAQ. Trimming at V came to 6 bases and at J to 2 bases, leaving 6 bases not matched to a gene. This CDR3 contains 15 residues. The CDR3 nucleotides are TGTGCCAGCAGGGAAGGGACAGGTGGCAATCAGCCCCAGCATTTT. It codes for CASREGTGGNQPQHF.

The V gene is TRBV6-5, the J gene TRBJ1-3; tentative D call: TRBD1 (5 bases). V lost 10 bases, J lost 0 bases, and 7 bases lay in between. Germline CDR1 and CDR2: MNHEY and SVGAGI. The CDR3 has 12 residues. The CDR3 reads CATQGSGNTIYF. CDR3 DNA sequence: TGTGCCACCCAGGGCTCTGGAAACACCATATATTTT.

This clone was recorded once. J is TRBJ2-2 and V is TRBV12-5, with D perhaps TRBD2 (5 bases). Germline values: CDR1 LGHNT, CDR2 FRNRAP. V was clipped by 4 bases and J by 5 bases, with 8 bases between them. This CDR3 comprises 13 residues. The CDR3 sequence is CASGSGETGELFF. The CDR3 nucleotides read TGTGCTAGTGGTTCCGGGGAGACCGGGGAGCTGTTTTTT.

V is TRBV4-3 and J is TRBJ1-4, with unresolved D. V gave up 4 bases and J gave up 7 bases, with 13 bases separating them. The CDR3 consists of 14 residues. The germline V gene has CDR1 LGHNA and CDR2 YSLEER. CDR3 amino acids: CASSPRSGGEKLFF. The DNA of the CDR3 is TGCGCCAGCAGCCCCCGCTCCGGCGGTGAAAAACTGTTTTTT.

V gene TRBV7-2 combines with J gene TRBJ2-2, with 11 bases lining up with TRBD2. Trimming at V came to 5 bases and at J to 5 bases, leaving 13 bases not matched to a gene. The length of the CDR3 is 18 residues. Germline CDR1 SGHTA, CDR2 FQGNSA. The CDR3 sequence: CASSPYRLAGGQTGELFF. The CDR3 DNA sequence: TGTGCCAGCAGCCCCTACCGTCTAGCGGGAGGACAAACCGGGGAGCTGTTTTTT.

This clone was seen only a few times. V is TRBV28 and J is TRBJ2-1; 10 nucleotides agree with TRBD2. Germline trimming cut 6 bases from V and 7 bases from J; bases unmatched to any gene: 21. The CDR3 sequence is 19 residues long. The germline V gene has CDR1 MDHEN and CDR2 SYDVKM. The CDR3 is CASRPESRNLAGAANEQFF. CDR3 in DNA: TGTGCCAGCAGACCTGAATCCCGGAATCTAGCGGGAGCGGCTAATGAGCAGTTCTTC.

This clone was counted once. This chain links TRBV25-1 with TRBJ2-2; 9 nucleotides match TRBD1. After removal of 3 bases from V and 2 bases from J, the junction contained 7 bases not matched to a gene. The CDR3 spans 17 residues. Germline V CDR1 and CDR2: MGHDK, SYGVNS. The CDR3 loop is CASSDSWTGENTGELFF. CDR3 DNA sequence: TGTGCCAGCAGTGACAGCTGGACAGGGGAAAACACCGGGGAGCTGTTTTTT. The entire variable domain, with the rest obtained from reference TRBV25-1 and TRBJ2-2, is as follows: EADIYQTPRYLVIGTGKKITLECSQTMGHDKMYWYQQDPGMELHLIHYSYGVNSTEKGDLSSESTVSRIRTEHFPLTLESARPSHTSQYLCASSDSWTGENTGELFFGEGSRLTVL.

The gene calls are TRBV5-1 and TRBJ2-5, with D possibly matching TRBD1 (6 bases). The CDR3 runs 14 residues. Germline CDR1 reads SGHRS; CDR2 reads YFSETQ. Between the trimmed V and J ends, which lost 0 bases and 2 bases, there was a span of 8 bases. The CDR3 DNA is TGCGCCAGCAGCTTGGGGGGGCCTCAAGAGACCCAGTACTTC. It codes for CASSLGGPQETQYF. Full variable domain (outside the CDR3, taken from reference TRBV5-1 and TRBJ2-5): KAGVTQTPRYLIKTRGQQVTLSCSPISGHRSVSWYQQTPGQGLQFLFEYFSETQRNKGNFPGRFSGRQFSNSRSEMNVSTLELGDSALYLCASSLGGPQETQYFGPGTRLLVL.

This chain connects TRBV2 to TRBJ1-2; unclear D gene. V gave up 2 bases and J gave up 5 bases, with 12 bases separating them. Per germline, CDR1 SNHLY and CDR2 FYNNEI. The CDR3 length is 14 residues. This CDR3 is CASSERSNKYGYTF. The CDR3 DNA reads TGTGCCAGCAGTGAACGGTCCAATAAATATGGCTACACCTTC.

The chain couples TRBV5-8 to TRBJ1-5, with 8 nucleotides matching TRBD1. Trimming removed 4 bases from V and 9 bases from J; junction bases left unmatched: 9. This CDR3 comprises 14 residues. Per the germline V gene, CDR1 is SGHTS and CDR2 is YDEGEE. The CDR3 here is CASSHGQGTRPQHF. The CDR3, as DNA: TGTGCCAGCAGCCACGGACAGGGAACTCGGCCCCAGCATTTT.

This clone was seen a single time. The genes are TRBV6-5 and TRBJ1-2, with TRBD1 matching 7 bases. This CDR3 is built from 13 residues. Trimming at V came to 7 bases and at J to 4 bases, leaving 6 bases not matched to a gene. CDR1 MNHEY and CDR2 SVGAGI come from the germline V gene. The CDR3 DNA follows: TGTGCCAGCAAGGGGACAGCTACCTATGGCTACACCTTC. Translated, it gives CASKGTATYGYTF.

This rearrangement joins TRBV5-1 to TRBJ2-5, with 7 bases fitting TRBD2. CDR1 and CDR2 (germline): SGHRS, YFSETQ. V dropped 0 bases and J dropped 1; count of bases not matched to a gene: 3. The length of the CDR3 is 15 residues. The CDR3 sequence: CASSLVASGQETQYF. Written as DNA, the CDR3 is TGCGCCAGCAGCTTGGTTGCTAGCGGCCAAGAGACCCAGTACTTC.

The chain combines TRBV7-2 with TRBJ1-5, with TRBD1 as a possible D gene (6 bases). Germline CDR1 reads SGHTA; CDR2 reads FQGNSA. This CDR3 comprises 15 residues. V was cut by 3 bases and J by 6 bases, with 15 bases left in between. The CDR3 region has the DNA TGTGCCAGCAGCTTGAACGGGGGGGCTCTTCAGCCCCAGCATTTT. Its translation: CASSLNGGALQPQHF.

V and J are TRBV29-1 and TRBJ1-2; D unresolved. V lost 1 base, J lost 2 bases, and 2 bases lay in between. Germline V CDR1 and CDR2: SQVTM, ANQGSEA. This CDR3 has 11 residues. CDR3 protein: CSVEANYGYTF. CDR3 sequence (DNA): TGCAGCGTTGAAGCGAACTATGGCTACACCTTC.

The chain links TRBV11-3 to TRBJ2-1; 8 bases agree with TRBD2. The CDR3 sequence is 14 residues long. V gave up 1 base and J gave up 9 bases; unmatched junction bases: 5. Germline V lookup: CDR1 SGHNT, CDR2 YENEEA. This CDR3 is CASSLVSGSFEQFF. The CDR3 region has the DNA TGTGCCAGCAGCTTAGTCAGCGGGAGTTTTGAGCAGTTCTTC.

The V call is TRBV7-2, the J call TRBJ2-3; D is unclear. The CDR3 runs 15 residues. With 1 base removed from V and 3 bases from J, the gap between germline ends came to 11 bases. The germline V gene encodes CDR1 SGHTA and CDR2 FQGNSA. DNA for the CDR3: TGTGCCAGCAGCTTAGTGACTCTTGTTACAGATACGCAGTATTTT. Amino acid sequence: CASSLVTLVTDTQYF.

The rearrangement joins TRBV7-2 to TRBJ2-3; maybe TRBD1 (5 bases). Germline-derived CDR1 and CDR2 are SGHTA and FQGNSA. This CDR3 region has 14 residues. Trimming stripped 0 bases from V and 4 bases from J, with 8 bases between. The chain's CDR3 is CASSLAGRPDTQYF. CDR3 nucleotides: TGTGCCAGCAGCTTAGCGGGGCGACCAGATACGCAGTATTTT.

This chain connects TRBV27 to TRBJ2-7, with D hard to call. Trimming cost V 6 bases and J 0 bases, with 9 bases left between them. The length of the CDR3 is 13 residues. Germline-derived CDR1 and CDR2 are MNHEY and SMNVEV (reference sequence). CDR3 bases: TGTGCCAGCAGCGACTCGAGCTCCTACGAGCAGTACTTC. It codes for CASSDSSSYEQYF.

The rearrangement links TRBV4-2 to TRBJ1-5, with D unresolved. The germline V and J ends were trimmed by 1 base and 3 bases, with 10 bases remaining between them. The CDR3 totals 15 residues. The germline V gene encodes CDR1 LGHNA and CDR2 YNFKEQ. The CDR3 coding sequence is TGTGCCAGCAGCCAAGGCAGGTTTAACAATCAGCCCCAGCATTTT. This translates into CASSQGRFNNQPQHF.

The CDR3 coding sequence is TGTGCCAGCAGTTTAATGGCAAACACTGAAGCTTTCTTT. Protein: CASSLMANTEAFF. This sequence joins TRBV12-3 or TRBV12-4 and TRBJ1-1; D remains unclear. Trimming pared 2 bases from V and 2 bases from J, leaving 6 bases between. The CDR3 has 13 residues.

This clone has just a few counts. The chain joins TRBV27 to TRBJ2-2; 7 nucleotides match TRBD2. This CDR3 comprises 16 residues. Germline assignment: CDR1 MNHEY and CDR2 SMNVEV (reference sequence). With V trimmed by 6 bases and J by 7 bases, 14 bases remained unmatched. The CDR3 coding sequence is TGTGCCAGCAGAAGCGGGAACCAGAATATAGGCGGGGAGCTGTTTTTT. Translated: CASRSGNQNIGGELFF.